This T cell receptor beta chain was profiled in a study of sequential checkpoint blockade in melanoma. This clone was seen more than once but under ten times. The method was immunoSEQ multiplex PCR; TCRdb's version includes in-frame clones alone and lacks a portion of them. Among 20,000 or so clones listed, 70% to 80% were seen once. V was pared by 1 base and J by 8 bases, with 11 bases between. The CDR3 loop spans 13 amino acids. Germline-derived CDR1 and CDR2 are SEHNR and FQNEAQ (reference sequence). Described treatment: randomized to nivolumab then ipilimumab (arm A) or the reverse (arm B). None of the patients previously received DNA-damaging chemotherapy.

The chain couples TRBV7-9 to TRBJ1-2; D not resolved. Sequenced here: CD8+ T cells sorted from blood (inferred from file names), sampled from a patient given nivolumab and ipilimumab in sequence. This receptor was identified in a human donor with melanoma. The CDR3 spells CASSLDRGWGYTF. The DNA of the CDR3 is TGTGCCAGCAGCTTAGACCGGGGATGGGGCTACACCTTC.